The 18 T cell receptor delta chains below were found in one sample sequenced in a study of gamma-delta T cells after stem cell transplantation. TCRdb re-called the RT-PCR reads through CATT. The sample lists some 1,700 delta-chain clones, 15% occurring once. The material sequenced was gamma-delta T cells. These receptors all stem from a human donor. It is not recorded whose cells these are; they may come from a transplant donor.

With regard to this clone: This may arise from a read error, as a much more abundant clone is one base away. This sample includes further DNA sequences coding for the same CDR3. The CDR3 region has the DNA TGTGCCTTCGAATCCGGCCACACCGATAAACTTATCTTT. Its protein is CAFESGHTDKLIF. The chain combines TRDV3 with TRDJ1; D remains ambiguous. CDR1 is TVYSNPD and CDR2 is GDNSRS in the germline V gene (reference sequence). The CDR3 is 13 residues long.

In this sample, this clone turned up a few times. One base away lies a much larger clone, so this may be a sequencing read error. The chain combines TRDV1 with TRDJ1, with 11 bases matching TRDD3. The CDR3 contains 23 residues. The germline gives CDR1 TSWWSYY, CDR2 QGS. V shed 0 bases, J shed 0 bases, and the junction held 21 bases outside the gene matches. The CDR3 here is CALGELIDLAFPNWGIYTDKLIF. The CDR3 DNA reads TGTGCTCTTGGGGAACTAATTGACCTGGCCTTCCCCAACTGGGGGATATACACCGATAAACTCATCTTT.

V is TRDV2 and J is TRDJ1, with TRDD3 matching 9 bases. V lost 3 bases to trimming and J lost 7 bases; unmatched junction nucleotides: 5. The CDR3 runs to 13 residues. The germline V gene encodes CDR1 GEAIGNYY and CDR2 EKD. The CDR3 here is CACDGDTASKLIF. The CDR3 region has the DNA TGTGCCTGTGACGGGGATACGGCTTCTAAACTCATCTTT.

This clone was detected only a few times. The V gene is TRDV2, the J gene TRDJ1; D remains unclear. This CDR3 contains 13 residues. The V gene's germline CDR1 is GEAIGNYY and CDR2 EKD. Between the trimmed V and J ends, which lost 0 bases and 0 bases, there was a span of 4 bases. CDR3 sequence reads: CACDTVYTDKLIF. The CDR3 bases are TGTGCCTGTGACACCGTATACACCGATAAACTCATCTTT.

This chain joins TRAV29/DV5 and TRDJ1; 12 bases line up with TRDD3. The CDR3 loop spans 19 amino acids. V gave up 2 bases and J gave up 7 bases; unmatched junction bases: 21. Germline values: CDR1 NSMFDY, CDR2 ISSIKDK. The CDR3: CAARTTTNHVLGDTGKLIF. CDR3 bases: TGTGCAGCAAGAACCACGACCAACCACGTACTGGGGGATACAGGTAAACTCATCTTT.

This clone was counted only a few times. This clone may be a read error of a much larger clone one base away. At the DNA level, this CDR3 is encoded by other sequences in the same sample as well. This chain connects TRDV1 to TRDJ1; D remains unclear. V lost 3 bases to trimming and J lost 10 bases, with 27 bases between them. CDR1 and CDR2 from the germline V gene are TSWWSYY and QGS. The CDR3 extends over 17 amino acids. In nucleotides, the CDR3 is TGTGCTCTTGGGGAGCCCCGATATCCCCTAGTCCGCTGTGGACTCATCTTT. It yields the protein CALGEPRYPLVRCGLIF.

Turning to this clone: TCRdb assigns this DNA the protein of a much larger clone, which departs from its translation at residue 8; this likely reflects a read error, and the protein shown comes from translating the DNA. This CDR3 is CALGELASLYDLRSTDKLIF. The CDR3 DNA reads as TGTGCTCTTGGGGAACTCGCCTCTCTATATGACTTACGTAGCACCGATAAACTCATCTTT. V gene TRDV1 combines with J gene TRDJ1; no clear D gene. This CDR3 spans 20 amino acids. The germline V and J ends were trimmed by 0 bases and 1 base, with 24 bases remaining between them. Looked up from germline, CDR1 is TSWWSYY and CDR2 is QGS.

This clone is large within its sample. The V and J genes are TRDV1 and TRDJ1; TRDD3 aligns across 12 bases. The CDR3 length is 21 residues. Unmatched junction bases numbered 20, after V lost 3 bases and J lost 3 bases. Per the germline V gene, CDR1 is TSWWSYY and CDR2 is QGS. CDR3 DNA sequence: TGTGCTCTTGGGGACGGGGGCTATTTTCGGCACTGGGGGATACTAGCCGATAAACTCATCTTT. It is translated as CALGDGGYFRHWGILADKLIF.

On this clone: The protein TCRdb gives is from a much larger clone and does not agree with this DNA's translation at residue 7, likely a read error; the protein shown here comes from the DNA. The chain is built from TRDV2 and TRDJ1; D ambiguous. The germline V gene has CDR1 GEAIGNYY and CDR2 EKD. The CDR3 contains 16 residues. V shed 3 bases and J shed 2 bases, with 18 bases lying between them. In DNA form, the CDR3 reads TGTGCCTGTGACCTGCGCCCCCCTGTTTCTACCGATAAACTCATCTTT. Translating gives CACDLRPPVSTDKLIF.

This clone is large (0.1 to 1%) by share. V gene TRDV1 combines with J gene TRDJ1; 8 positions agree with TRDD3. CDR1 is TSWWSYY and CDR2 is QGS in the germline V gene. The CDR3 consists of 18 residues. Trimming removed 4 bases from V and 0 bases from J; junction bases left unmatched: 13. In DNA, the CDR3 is TGTGCTCTTGGGGCGGCCTCTCTACTGGGGGTCAACACCGATAAACTCATCTTT. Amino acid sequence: CALGAASLLGVNTDKLIF.

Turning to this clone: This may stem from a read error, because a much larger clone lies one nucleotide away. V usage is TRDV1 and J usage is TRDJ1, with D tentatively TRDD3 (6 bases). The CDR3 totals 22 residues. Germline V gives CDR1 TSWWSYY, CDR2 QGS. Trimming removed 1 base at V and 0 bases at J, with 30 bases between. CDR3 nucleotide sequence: TGTGCTCTTGGGGAACGACCCAAATGCCTGGGGCCCCGTGGGGATTACACCGATAAACTCATCTTT. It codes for CALGERPKCLGPRGDYTDKLIF.

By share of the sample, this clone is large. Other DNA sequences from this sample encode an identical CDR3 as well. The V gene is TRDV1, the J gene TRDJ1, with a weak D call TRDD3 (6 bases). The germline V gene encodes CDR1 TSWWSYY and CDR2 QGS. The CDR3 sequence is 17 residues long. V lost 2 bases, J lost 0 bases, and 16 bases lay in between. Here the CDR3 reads CALGETLRGRYTDKLIF. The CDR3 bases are TGTGCTCTTGGGGAAACCCTGAGGGGGAGGTACACCGATAAACTCATCTTT.

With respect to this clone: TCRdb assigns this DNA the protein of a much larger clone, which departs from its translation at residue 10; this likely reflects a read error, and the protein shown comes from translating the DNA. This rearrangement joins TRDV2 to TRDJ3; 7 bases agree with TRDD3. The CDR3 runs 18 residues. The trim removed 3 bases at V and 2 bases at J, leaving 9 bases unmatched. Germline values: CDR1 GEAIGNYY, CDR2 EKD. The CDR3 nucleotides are TGTGCCTGTGACCCCCTGGGGGTCCCCCCCTGGGACACCCGACAGATGTTTTTC. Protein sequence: CACDPLGVPPWDTRQMFF.

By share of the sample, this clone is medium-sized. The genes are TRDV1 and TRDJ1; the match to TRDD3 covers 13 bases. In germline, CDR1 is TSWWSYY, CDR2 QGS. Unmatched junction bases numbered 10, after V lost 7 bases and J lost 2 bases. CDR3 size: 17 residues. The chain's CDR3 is CALVEGTGGYGTDKLIF. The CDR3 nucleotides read TGTGCTCTTGTTGAGGGGACTGGGGGATACGGTACCGATAAACTCATCTTT.

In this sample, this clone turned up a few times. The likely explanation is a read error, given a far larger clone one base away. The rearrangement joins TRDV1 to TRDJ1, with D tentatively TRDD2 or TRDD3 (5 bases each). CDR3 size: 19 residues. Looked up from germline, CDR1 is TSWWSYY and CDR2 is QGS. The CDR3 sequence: CALGTPPSTLVRPTAKLIF. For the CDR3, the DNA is TGTGCTCTTGGGACTCCCCCTTCTACACTGGTACGCCCCACCGCTAAACTCATCTTT.

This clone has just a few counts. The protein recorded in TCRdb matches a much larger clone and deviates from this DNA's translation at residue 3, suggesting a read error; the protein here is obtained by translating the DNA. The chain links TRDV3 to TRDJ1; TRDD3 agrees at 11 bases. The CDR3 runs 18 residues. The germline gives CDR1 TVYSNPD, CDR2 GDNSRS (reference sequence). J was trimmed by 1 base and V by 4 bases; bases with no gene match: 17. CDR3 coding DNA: TGTGCCTGTGATAAGCCTGTGTACTGGGGGATAACCACCGATAAACTCATCTTT. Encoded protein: CACDKPVYWGITTDKLIF.

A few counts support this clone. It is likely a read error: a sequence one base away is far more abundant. The CDR3 is CACNTVLGGSSWDTRQMFF. The DNA of the CDR3 is TGTGCCTGTAACACCGTACTGGGGGGGAGCTCCTGGGACACCCGACAGATGTTTTTC. V is TRDV2 and J is TRDJ3; TRDD3 matches 8 bases. CDR3 length equals 19 residues. Germline V gene sequence: CDR1 GEAIGNYY, CDR2 EKD.

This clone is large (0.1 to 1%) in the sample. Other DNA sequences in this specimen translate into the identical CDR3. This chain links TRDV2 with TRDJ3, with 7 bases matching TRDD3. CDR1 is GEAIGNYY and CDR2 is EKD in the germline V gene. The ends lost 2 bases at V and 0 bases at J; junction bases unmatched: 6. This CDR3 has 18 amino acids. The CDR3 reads CACDKVLGSSWDTRQMFF. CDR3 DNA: TGTGCCTGTGACAAAGTACTGGGGAGCTCCTGGGACACCCGACAGATGTTTTTC.